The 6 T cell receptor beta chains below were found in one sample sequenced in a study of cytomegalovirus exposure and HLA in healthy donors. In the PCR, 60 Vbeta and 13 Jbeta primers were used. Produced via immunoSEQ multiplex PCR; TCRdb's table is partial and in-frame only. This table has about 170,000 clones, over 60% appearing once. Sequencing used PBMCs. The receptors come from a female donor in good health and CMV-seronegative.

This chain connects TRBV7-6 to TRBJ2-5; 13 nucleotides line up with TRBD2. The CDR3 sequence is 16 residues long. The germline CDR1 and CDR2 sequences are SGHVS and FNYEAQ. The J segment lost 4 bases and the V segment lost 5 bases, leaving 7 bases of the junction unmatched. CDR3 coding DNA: TGTGCCAGCAGCCCCTATGGGACTAGCGGGGCAGAGACCCAGTACTTC. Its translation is CASSPYGTSGAETQYF. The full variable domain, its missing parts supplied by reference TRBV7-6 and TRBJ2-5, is GAGVSQSPRYKVTKRGQDVALRCDPISGHVSLYWYRQALGQGPEFLTYFNYEAQQDKSGLPNDRFSAERPEGSISTLTIQRTEQRDSAMYRCASSPYGTSGAETQYFGPGTRLLVL.

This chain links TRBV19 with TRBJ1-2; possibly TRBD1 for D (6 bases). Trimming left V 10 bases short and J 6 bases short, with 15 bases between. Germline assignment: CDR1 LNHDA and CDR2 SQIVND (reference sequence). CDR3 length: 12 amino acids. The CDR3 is CANHRDRHGYTF. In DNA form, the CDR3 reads TGTGCCAATCATCGCGACAGGCATGGCTACACCTTC.

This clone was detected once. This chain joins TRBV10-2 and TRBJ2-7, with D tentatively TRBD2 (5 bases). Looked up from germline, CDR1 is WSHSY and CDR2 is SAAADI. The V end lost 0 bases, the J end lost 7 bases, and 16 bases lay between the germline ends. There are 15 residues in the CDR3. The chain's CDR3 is CASSESGVGVREQYF. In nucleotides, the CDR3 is TGCGCCAGCAGTGAGTCCGGGGTGGGCGTCCGGGAGCAGTACTTC.

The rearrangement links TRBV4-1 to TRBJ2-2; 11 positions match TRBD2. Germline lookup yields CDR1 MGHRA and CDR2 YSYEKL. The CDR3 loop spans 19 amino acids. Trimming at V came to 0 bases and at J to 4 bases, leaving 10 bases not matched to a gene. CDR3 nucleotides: TGCGCCAGCAGCCAAGATGTCGCTAGCGGGGGGCGAGGCACCGGGGAGCTGTTTTTT. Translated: CASSQDVASGGRGTGELFF.

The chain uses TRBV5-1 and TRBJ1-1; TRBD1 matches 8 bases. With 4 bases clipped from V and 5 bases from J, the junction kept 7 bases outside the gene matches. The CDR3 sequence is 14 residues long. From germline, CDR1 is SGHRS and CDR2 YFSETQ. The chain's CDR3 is CASSLQGARTEAFF. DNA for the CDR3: TGCGCCAGCAGCCTGCAGGGGGCCCGAACTGAAGCTTTCTTT.

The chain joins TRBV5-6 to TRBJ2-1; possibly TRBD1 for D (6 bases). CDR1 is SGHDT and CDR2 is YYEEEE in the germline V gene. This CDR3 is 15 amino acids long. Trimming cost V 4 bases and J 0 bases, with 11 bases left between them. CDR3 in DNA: TGTGCCAGCAGCCTGGACAGAATCTCCTACAATGAGCAGTTCTTC. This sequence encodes CASSLDRISYNEQFF.